This TCR beta chain was captured by sequencing in a study of T cell responses to AZD1222 COVID-19 vaccine. Study results and limitations: At baseline, seropositivity was found in only a handful of AZD1222 recipients. Vaccine-related CD4 TCRs covered spike, predominating at 160-218 and 743-854.

Trimming pared 3 bases from V and 0 bases from J, leaving 9 bases between. Germline-derived CDR1 and CDR2 are GTSNPN and SVGIG (reference sequence). This CDR3 region has 14 residues. Libraries were prepared by immunoSEQ multiplex PCR; TCRdb keeps only in-frame clonotypes and omits some of them. Altogether roughly 79,000 clones are present, approximately 82% being singletons, with the ten largest covering 20% to 25%. As for this clone: The antigen is unknown.

The chain combines TRBV30 with TRBJ1-5; D not certain. The specimen was peripheral blood, collected on day 0 of AZD1222 vaccination. The source of this sequence is an adult in good health. This chain's CDR3 is CAWSSATSNQPQHF. CDR3 sequence (DNA): TGTGCCTGGAGCTCGGCTACTAGCAATCAGCCCCAGCATTTT.